The 11 T cell receptor beta chains below were found in one sample sequenced in a study of blood T cell repertoires in COVID-19. The data were produced by immunoSEQ multiplex PCR, yet TCRdb's version contains in-frame clones alone and is incomplete. The sample includes 140,000 to 150,000 clones, 85% to 90% of them seen just once. Sequencing input: peripheral blood. The receptors originated from a man younger than 35 with COVID-19, enrolled during active disease.

J is TRBJ2-3 and V is TRBV10-3; TRBD2 matches at 12 bases. Trimming removed 4 bases from V and 3 bases from J; junction bases left unmatched: 5. The CDR3 contains 16 residues. Per the germline V gene, CDR1 is ENHRY and CDR2 is SYGVKD. The CDR3: CAISGASGRVTDTQYF. The DNA of the CDR3 is TGTGCCATCAGTGGCGCTAGCGGGAGGGTTACAGATACGCAGTATTTT.

J is TRBJ2-5 and V is TRBV18; a weak D match, TRBD2 (6 bases). Germline-derived CDR1 and CDR2 are KGHSH and LQKENI. V gave up 3 bases and J gave up 5 bases, with 19 bases separating them. This CDR3 has 16 residues. CDR3 sequence (DNA): TGTGCCAGCTCACCTGAATTTCTGGCGGGATATGAGACCCAGTACTTC. Protein product: CASSPEFLAGYETQYF.

This clone has only one observation. The V and J genes are TRBV18 and TRBJ2-1; TRBD2 might be the D (6 bases). This CDR3 has 15 residues. Germline V gives CDR1 KGHSH, CDR2 LQKENI. The V gene lost 3 bases and the J gene lost 1 base, with 10 bases spanning the gap. The CDR3 protein is CASSPNSGSYNEQFF. CDR3 nucleotide sequence: TGTGCCAGCTCACCGAATAGCGGATCCTACAATGAGCAGTTCTTC.

The sample holds one count of this clone. The genes are TRBV10-3 and TRBJ2-7; TRBD1 aligns across 11 bases. There are 14 residues in the CDR3. J lost 6 bases, V lost 4 bases, and 5 bases had no gene match. Germline V gene sequence: CDR1 ENHRY, CDR2 SYGVKD. The CDR3 is CAISGWTGGFEQYF. CDR3 coding DNA: TGTGCCATCAGTGGATGGACAGGGGGCTTCGAGCAGTACTTC.

This clone was observed at least ten times. The CDR3 bases are TGTGCCACCAGTGATTATCCAGGGACAAAGCAGTTCTTC. It encodes CATSDYPGTKQFF. The chain links TRBV24-1 to TRBJ2-1; a possible D gene is TRBD1 (6 bases). Germline CDR1 is KGHDR and CDR2 is SFDVKD. The CDR3 consists of 13 residues. The V end was cut by 2 bases, the J end by 11 bases, with 12 bases between.

This clone came up many times. This sequence joins TRBV7-2 and TRBJ2-7; TRBD2 matches 7 bases. With 5 bases clipped from V and 4 bases from J, the junction kept 8 bases outside the gene matches. The CDR3 runs 14 residues. Germline V CDR1 and CDR2: SGHTA, FQGNSA. CDR3 in amino acids: CASSPSGAGYEQYF. CDR3 coding DNA: TGTGCCAGCAGCCCCAGCGGAGCGGGATACGAGCAGTACTTC.

The chain has TRBV28 and TRBJ2-5, with D possibly being TRBD1 (6 bases). The CDR3 consists of 14 residues. Germline V lookup: CDR1 MDHEN, CDR2 SYDVKM. The CDR3 DNA reads as TGTGCAGAAGACAGGAAGACCGAGCGAGAGACCCAGTACTTC. Residues: CAEDRKTERETQYF.

The V and J genes are TRBV15 and TRBJ1-1; TRBD1 might be the D (5 bases). The CDR3 runs to 14 residues. Germline-derived CDR1 and CDR2 are LNHNV and YYDKDF (reference sequence). The V end lost 8 bases, the J end lost 1 base, and 14 bases lay between the germline ends. The DNA for the CDR3 is TGTGCCACCTCCAGAGGACAACCGAACACTGAAGCTTTCTTT. The encoded protein is CATSRGQPNTEAFF. Full variable domain (outside the CDR3, taken from reference TRBV15 and TRBJ1-1): DAMVIQNPRYQVTQFGKPVTLSCSQTLNHNVMYWYQQKSSQAPKLLFHYYDKDFNNEADTPDNFQSRRPNTSFCFLDIRSPGLGDTAMYLCATSRGQPNTEAFFGQGTRLTVV.

The chain combines TRBV12-5 with TRBJ2-1, with D possibly TRBD1 on 6 matching bases. The CDR3 is 15 amino acids. From germline, CDR1 is LGHNT and CDR2 FRNRAP. The V gene lost 4 bases and the J gene lost 9 bases, with 19 bases spanning the gap. CDR3 nucleotides: TGTGCTAGTGGTTCCCTCACTTACCTAGGGGGTGAGCAGTTCTTC. Amino acid sequence: CASGSLTYLGGEQFF.

The chain's CDR3 is CASSHLSRDRVNEQFF. The CDR3 DNA reads TGTGCCAGCAGCCACCTGTCCCGGGACAGGGTCAATGAGCAGTTCTTC. The chain recombines TRBV9 with TRBJ2-1, with 9 bases fitting TRBD1. Germline V gene data show CDR1 as SGDLS and CDR2 as YYNGEE. The J segment lost 6 bases and the V segment lost 4 bases, leaving 11 bases of the junction unmatched. This CDR3 contains 16 residues.

The chain employs TRBV7-8 and TRBJ2-5; 8 nucleotides line up with TRBD2. The CDR3 loop spans 16 amino acids. Germline V gives CDR1 SGHVS, CDR2 FQNEAQ. V trimming: 6 bases; J trimming: 7 bases; junction bases outside the gene matches: 16. The CDR3 nucleotides are TGTGCCAGCAGTGAATTAGGTGGACTAGCTCGTGGGACCCAGTACTTC. Its protein product is CASSELGGLARGTQYF.